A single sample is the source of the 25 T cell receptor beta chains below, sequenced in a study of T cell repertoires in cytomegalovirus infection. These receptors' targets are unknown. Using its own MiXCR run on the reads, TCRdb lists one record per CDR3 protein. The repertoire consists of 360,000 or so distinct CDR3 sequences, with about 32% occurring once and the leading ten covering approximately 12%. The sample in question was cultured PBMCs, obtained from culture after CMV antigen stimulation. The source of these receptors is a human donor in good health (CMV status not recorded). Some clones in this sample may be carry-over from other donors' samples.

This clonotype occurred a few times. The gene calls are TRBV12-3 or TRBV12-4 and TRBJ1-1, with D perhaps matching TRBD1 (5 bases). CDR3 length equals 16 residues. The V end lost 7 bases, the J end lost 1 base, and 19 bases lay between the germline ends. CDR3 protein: CASILLPGPRNTEAFF. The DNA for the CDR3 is TGTGCCAGCATTCTATTACCGGGACCTAGGAACACTGAAGCTTTCTTT.

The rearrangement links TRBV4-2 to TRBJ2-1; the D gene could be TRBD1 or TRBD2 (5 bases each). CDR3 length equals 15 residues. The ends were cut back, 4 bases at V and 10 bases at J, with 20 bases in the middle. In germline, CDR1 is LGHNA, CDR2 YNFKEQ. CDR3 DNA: TGTGCCAGCAGCCCCTTGGGGGTCGGCAGCGGCGAGCAGTTCTTC. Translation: CASSPLGVGSGEQFF.

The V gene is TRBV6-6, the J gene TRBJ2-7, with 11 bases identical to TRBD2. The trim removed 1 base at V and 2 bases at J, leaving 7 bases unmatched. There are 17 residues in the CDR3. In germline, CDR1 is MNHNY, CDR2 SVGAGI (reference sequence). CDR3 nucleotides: TGTGCCAGCAGTTACTTAGCGGGAGGGACCCAGGCCTACGAGCAGTACGTC. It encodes CASSYLAGGTQAYEQYV.

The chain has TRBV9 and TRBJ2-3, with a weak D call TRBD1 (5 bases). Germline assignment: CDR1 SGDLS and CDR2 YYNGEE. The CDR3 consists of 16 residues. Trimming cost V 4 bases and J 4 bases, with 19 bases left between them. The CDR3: CASSPLSIRGSDTQYF. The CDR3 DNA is TGTGCCAGCAGCCCCCTCAGTATAAGGGGTTCAGATACGCAGTATTTT.

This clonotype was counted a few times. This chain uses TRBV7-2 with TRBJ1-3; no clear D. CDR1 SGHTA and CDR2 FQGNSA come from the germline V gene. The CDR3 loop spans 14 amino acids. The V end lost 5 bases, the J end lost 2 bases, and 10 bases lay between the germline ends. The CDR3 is CASSRSSTGNTIYF. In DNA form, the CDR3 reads TGTGCCAGCAGCCGGTCCAGTACTGGAAACACCATATATTTT.

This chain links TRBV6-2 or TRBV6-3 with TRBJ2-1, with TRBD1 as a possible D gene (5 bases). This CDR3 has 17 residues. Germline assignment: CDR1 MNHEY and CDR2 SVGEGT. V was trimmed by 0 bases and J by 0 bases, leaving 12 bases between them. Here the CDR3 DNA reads TGTGCCAGCAGTTACTCGGGGCGACAAAGCTCCTACAATGAGCAGTTCTTC. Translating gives CASSYSGRQSSYNEQFF.

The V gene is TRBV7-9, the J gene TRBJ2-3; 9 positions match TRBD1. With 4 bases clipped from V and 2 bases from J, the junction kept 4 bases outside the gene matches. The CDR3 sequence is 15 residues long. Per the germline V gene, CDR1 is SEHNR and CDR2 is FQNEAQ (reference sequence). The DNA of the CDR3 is TGTGCCAGCAGCTGGGACAGGGCTTACACAGATACGCAGTATTTT. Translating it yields CASSWDRAYTDTQYF.

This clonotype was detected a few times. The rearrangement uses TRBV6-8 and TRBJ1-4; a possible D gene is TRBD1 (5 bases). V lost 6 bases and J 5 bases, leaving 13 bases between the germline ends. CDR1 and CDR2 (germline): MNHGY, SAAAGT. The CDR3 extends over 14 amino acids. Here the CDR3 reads CASSIREGNEKLFF. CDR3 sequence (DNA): TGTGCCAGCAGCATCCGAGAGGGGAATGAAAAACTGTTTTTT.

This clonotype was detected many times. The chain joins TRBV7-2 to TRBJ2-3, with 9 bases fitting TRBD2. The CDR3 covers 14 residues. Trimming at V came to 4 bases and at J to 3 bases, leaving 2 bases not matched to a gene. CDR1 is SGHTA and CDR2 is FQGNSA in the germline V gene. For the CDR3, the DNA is TGTGCCAGCAGCTGGCGGGAGGGGACAGATACGCAGTATTTT. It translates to CASSWREGTDTQYF.

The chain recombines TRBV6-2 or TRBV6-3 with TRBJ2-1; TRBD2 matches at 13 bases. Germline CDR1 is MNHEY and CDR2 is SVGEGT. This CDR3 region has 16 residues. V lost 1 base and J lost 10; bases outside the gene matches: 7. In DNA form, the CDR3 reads TGTGCCAGCAGTTACTTCACTAGCGGGAGGGCCAGGGAGCAGTTCTTC. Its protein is CASSYFTSGRAREQFF.

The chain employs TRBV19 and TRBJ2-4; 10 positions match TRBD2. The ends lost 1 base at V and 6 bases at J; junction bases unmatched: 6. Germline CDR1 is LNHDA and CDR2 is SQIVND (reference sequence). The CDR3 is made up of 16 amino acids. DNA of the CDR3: TGTGCCAGTAGTATAGGTCTAGCGGGAGTCGGAAACATTCAGTACTTC. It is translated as CASSIGLAGVGNIQYF.

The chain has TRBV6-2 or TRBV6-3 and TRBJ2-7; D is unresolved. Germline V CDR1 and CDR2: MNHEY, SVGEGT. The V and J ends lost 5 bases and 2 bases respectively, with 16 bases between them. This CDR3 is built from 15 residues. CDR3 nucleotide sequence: TGTGCCAGCAGTCGCTCAACTGGGCAAACCTACGAGCAGTACGTC. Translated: CASSRSTGQTYEQYV.

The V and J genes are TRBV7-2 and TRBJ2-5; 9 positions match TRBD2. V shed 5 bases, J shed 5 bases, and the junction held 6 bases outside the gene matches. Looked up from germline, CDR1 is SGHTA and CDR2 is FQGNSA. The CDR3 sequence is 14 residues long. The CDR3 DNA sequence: TGTGCCAGCAGCCCCGGGACTAGCAGGGAGACCCAGTACTTC. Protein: CASSPGTSRETQYF.

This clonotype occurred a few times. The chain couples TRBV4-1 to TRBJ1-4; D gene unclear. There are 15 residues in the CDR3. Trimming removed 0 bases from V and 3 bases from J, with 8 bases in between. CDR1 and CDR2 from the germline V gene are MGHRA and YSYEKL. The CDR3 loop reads CASSQDTWANEKLFF. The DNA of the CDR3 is TGCGCCAGCAGCCAAGACACCTGGGCTAATGAAAAACTGTTTTTT.

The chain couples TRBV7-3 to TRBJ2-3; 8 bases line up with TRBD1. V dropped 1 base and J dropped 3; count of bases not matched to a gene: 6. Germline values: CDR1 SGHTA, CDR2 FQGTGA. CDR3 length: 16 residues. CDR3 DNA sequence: TGTGCCAGCAGCTTAATTGGGACAGGTAGTACAGATACGCAGTATTTT. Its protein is CASSLIGTGSTDTQYF.

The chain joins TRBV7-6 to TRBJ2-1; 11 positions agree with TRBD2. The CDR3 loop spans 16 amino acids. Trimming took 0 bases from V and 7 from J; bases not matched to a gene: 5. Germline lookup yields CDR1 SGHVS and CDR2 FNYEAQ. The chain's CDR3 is CASSLAGTSGQNEQFF. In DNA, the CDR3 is TGTGCCAGCAGCTTAGCAGGGACTAGCGGACAGAATGAGCAGTTCTTC.

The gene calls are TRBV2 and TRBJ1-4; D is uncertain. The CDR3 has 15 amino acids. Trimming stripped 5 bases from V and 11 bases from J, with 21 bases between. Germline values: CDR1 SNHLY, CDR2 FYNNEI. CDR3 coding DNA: TGTGCCAGCAGTACTGCTGGCCGTCTTCAGGTTAAACTGTTTTTT. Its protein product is CASSTAGRLQVKLFF. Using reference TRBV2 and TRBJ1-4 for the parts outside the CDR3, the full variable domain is EPEVTQTPSHQVTQMGQEVILRCVPISNHLYFYWYRQILGQKVEFLVSFYNNEISEKSEIFDDQFSVERPDGSNFTLKIRSTKLEDSAMYFCASSTAGRLQVKLFFGSGTQLSVL.

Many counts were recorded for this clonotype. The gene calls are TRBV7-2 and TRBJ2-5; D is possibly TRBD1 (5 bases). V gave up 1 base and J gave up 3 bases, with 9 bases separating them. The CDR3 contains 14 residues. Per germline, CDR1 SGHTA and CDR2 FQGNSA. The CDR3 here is CASSLVSGKETQYF. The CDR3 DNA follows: TGTGCCAGCAGCTTAGTTTCAGGGAAAGAGACCCAGTACTTC.

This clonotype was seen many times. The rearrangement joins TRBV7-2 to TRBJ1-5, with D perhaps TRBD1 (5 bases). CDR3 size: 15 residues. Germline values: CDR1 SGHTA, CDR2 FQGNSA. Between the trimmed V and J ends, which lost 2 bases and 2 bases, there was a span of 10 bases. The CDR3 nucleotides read TGTGCCAGCAGCTTATTCAGGGATCGCAATCAGCCCCAGCATTTT. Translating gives CASSLFRDRNQPQHF. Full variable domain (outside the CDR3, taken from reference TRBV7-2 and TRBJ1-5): GAGVSQSPSNKVTEKGKDVELRCDPISGHTALYWYRQSLGQGLEFLIYFQGNSAPDKSGLPSDRFSAERTGGSVSTLTIQRTQQEDSAVYLCASSLFRDRNQPQHFGDGTRLSIL.

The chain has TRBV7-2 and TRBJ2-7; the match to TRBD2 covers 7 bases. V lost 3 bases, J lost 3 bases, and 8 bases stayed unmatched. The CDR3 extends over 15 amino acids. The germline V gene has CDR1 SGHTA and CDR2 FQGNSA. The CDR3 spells CASSFSTSSVYEQYF. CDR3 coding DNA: TGTGCCAGCAGCTTCTCGACTAGCTCTGTCTACGAGCAGTACTTC. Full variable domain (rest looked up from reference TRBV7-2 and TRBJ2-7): GAGVSQSPSNKVTEKGKDVELRCDPISGHTALYWYRQSLGQGLEFLIYFQGNSAPDKSGLPSDRFSAERTGGSVSTLTIQRTQQEDSAVYLCASSFSTSSVYEQYFGPGTRLTVT.

This CDR3 is CASIEGASGFHEQFF. In DNA, the CDR3 is TGTGCCAGCATCGAGGGGGCTAGCGGATTTCATGAGCAGTTCTTC. This chain joins TRBV28 and TRBJ2-1, with D perhaps being TRBD1 or TRBD2 (7 bases each). This CDR3 contains 15 residues. V lost 7 bases to trimming and J lost 8 bases, with 21 bases between them. Germline values: CDR1 MDHEN, CDR2 SYDVKM.

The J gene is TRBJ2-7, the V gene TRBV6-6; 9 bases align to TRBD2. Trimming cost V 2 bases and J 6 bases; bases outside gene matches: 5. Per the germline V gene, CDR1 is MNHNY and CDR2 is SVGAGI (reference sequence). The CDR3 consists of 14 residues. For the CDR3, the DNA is TGTGCCAGCAGTTACCCACGCGGGGGGGGCGAGCAGTACTTC. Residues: CASSYPRGGGEQYF.

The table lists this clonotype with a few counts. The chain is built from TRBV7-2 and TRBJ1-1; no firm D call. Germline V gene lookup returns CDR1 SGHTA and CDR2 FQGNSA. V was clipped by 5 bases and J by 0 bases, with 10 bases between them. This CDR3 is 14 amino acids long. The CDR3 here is CASSTQLMNTEAFF. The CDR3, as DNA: TGTGCCAGCAGCACACAGCTGATGAACACTGAAGCTTTCTTT.

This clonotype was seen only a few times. The CDR3 DNA is TGCGCCAGCAGCTTTGAGACTGAAGCTTTCTTT. It translates to CASSFETEAFF. The gene calls are TRBV5-1 and TRBJ1-1; D is ambiguous. Per germline, CDR1 SGHRS and CDR2 YFSETQ. This CDR3 comprises 11 residues. With 2 bases removed from V and 5 bases from J, the gap between germline ends came to 4 bases.

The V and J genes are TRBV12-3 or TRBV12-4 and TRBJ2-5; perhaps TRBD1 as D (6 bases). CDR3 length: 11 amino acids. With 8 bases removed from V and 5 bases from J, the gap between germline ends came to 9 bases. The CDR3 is CASGGRETQYF. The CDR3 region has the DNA TGTGCCAGCGGGGGCCGGGAGACCCAGTACTTC.